This entry describes one T cell receptor beta chain. As yet, its antigen is unknown. The sample is drawn from a study of OX40 agonist ivuxolimab in advanced cancers. Study-wide results and caveats: Mean expanded clone counts were higher in CD8+ than CD4+ T cells.

Using immunoSEQ multiplex PCR, the repertoire was profiled, and TCRdb retains in-frame clones only, with some absent. There are about 21,000 clones in the sample; more than 80% occur only once, and roughly a fifth lies in the top ten. The V gene lost 2 bases and the J gene lost 5 bases, with 10 bases spanning the gap. The CDR3 spans 13 residues. Germline values: CDR1 SGHNT, CDR2 YYREEE (reference sequence). The sequencing here drew on CD4+ or CD8+ T cells sorted from blood, taken in a trial of the OX40 agonist ivuxolimab. V and J are TRBV5-4 and TRBJ2-5, with D possibly matching TRBD2 (5 bases). The sequence derives from an adult with an advanced solid tumor such as melanoma, head and neck, liver or kidney cancer. This CDR3 is CASSFAGFETQYF. CDR3 nucleotides: TGTGCCAGCAGCTTTGCGGGTTTCGAGACCCAGTACTTC.